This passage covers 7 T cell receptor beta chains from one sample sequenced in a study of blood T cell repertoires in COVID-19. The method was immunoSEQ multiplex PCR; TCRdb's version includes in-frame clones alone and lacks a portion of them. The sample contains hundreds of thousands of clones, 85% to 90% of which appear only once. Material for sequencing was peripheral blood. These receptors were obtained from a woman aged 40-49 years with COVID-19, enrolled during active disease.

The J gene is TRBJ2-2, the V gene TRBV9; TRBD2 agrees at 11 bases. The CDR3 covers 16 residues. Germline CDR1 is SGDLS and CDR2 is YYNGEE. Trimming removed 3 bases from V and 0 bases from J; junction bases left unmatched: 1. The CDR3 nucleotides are TGTGCCAGCAGCGGTAGCGGGAGGGCGAACACCGGGGAGCTGTTTTTT. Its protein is CASSGSGRANTGELFF.

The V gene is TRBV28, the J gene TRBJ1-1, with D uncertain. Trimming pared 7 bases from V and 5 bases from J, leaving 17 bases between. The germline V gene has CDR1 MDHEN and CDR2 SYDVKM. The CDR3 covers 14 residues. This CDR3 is CASTAGLGRTEAFF. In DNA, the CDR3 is TGTGCCAGCACTGCGGGGTTGGGTAGGACTGAAGCTTTCTTT.

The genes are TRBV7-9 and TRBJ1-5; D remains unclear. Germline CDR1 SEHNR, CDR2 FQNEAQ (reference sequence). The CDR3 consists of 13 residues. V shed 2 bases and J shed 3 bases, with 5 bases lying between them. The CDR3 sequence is CASSLNNNQPQHF. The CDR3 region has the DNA TGTGCCAGCAGCTTAAACAACAATCAGCCCCAGCATTTT.

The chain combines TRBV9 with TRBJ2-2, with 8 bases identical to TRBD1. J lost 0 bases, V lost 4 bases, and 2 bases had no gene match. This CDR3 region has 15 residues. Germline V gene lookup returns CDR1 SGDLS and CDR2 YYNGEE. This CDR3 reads CASSRTGTNTGELFF. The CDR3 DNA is TGTGCCAGCAGCCGGACAGGGACGAACACCGGGGAGCTGTTTTTT.

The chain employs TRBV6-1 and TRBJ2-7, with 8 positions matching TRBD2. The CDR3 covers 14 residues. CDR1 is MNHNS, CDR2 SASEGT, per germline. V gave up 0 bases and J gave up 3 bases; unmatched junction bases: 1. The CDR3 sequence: CASSEAGTSYEQYF. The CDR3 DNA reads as TGTGCCAGCAGTGAAGCCGGGACTAGCTACGAGCAGTACTTC.

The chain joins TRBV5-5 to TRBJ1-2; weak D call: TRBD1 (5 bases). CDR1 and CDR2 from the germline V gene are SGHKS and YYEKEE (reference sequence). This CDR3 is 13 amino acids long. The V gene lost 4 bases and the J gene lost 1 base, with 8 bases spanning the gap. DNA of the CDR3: TGTGCCAGCAGCCCACAGGTTAACTATGGCTACACCTTC. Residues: CASSPQVNYGYTF.

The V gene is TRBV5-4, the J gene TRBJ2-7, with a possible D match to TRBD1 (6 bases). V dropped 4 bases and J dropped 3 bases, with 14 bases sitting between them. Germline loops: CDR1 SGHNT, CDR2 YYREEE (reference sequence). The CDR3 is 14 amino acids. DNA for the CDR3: TGTGCCAGCAGCGTAGAGACAGGATACTACGAGCAGTACTTC. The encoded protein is CASSVETGYYEQYF.